These 8 T cell receptor beta chains came from one sample sequenced in a study of breast tumors, draining lymph nodes, adjacent tissues. TCRdb re-called the multiplex PCR reads with MiXCR, one entry per CDR3 protein. The profile shows around 250,000 distinct CDR3 sequences, under 40% of them singletons. Axillary draining lymph nodes of breast cancer patients supplied the node samples. The sample comprised axillary lymph node tissue. These receptors all come from a female donor with breast cancer. Some clones in this sample may be carry-over from other donors' samples.

The chain recombines TRBV5-1 with TRBJ1-2, with 11 bases that match TRBD1. The V gene's germline CDR1 is SGHRS and CDR2 YFSETQ. After removal of 4 bases from V and 4 bases from J, the junction contained 15 bases not matched to a gene. The CDR3 runs to 18 residues. The CDR3 bases are TGCGCCAGCAGCGTCCCCATGGCCCCCGGGACAGGGGGCTATGGCTACACCTTC. Amino acids: CASSVPMAPGTGGYGYTF.

This clonotype was seen at least ten times. The V call is TRBV7-9, the J call TRBJ2-5; no definite D call. The germline CDR1 and CDR2 sequences are SEHNR and FQNEAQ (reference sequence). Trimming left V 5 bases short and J 0 bases short, with 10 bases between. The CDR3 has 14 residues. The CDR3 loop is CASSLRQNQETQYF. The CDR3 nucleotides are TGTGCCAGCAGCCTAAGACAAAACCAAGAGACCCAGTACTTC.

With respect to this clonotype: Compared with germline, one end of the junction differs, possibly owing to a read error. V is TRBV5-1 and J is TRBJ1-4; TRBD1 aligns across 9 bases. Germline lookup yields CDR1 SGHRS and CDR2 YFSETQ. CDR3 length equals 14 residues. The CDR3 spells CASSYGQGNEELFF. The CDR3 coding sequence is TGCGCCAGCAGCTACGGACAGGGGAATGAAGAACTGTTTTTT.

The V call is TRBV20-1, the J call TRBJ1-3; no reliable D call. The CDR3 spans 11 residues. CDR1 is DFQATT and CDR2 is SNEGSKA in the germline V gene (reference sequence). V lost 3 bases and J lost 5, with 5 bases in between. This CDR3 is CSASHRNTIYF. CDR3 DNA sequence: TGCAGTGCTAGTCACAGAAACACCATATATTTT.

The chain links TRBV7-9 to TRBJ1-2; tentative D call: TRBD1 (6 bases). This CDR3 contains 18 residues. V was trimmed by 1 base and J by 0 bases, leaving 18 bases between them. Germline values: CDR1 SEHNR, CDR2 FQNEAQ (reference sequence). The CDR3 spells CASSLGGGGGPANYGYTF. DNA of the CDR3: TGTGCCAGCAGCTTAGGAGGGGGGGGGGGACCTGCTAACTATGGCTACACCTTC.

The chain couples TRBV6-5 to TRBJ2-3; no definite D call. V gave up 0 bases and J gave up 5 bases, with 12 bases separating them. CDR3 length equals 15 residues. Germline CDR1 reads MNHEY; CDR2 reads SVGAGI. In nucleotides, the CDR3 is TGTGCCAGCAGTTACTCGGGAAGGGCTGGAGATACGCAGTATTTT. Encoded protein: CASSYSGRAGDTQYF.

This clonotype was seen ten or more times. The chain recombines TRBV7-6 with TRBJ2-3; 14 nucleotides agree with TRBD2. The V gene's germline CDR1 is SGHVS and CDR2 FNYEAQ. The V and J ends lost 5 bases and 4 bases, in that order; junction bases with no gene match: 11. CDR3 length: 18 residues. CDR3 amino acids: CASSTPGLAGDPSDTQYF. The CDR3, as DNA: TGTGCCAGCAGCACACCGGGACTAGCGGGGGATCCCTCAGATACGCAGTATTTT. Variable domain in full (rest from reference TRBV7-6 and TRBJ2-3): GAGVSQSPRYKVTKRGQDVALRCDPISGHVSLYWYRQALGQGPEFLTYFNYEAQQDKSGLPNDRFSAERPEGSISTLTIQRTEQRDSAMYRCASSTPGLAGDPSDTQYFGPGTRLTVL.

A remark on this clonotype: This may be a read error: a much more frequent sequence differs by one nucleotide. The V gene is TRBV11-1, the J gene TRBJ2-3; 7 nucleotides align to TRBD2. The CDR3 extends over 16 amino acids. Per germline, CDR1 SGHAT and CDR2 FQDESV (reference sequence). Trimming at V came to 2 bases and at J to 3 bases, leaving 8 bases not matched to a gene. The CDR3 loop is CASSLRLAAGTDTQYF. Here the CDR3 DNA reads TGTGCCAGCAGCTTAAGGCTAGCGGCAGGAACAGATACGCAGTATTTT.